This T cell receptor beta chain comes out of a study of cytomegalovirus exposure and HLA in healthy donors. Study findings and constraints: In a later analysis, several top co-occurrence clusters appeared linked to parvovirus B19, influenza, CMV and Epstein-Barr virus.

After removal of 8 bases from V and 2 bases from J, the junction contained 1 base not matched to a gene. This CDR3 region has 13 residues. CDR1 is MNHEY, CDR2 SMNVEV, per germline (reference sequence). Primers for the PCR totalled 60 Vbeta and 13 Jbeta. This table comes from immunoSEQ multiplex PCR, and its TCRdb copy is limited to in-frame clones, with some not included. The table records about 160,000 clones, roughly 89% of them present only once. This clone was recorded once. Its antigen is not known. The receptor was derived from a woman younger than 45 in good health and CMV-seronegative. V and J are TRBV27 and TRBJ2-7, with 12 nucleotides matching TRBD2. Sequenced input: PBMCs. Written as DNA, the CDR3 is TGTGCCAGCGGACTAGCGGGAACCTACGAGCAGTACTTC. This codes for CASGLAGTYEQYF.